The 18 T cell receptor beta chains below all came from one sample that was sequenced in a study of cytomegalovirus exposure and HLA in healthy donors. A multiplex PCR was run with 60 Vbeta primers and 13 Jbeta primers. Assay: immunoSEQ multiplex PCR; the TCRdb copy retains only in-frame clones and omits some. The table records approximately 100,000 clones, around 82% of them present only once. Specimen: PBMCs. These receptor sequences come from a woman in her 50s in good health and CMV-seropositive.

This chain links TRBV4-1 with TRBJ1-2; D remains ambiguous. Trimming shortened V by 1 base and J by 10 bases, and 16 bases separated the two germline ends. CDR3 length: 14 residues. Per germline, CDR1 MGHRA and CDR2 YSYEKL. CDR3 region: CASSQGIVRSFYTF. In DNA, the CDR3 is TGCGCCAGCAGCCAAGGTATAGTCCGATCCTTCTACACCTTC.

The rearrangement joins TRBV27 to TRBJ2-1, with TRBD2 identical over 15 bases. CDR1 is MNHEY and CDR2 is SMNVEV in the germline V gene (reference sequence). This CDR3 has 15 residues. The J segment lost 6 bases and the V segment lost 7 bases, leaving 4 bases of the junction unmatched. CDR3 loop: CASTSGLAGGNEQFF. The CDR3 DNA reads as TGTGCCAGCACCTCGGGACTAGCGGGAGGCAATGAGCAGTTCTTC.

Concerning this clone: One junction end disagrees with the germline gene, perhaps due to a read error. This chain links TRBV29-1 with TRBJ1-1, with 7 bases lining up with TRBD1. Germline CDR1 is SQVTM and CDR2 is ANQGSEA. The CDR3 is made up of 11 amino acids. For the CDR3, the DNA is TGCAGCGTTGCCCGGGACAGAGTTTTTATCTTT. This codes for CSVARDRVFIF.

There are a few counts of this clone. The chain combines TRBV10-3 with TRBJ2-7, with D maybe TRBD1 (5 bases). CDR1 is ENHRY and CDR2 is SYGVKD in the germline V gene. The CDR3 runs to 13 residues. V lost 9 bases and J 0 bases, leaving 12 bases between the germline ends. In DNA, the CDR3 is TGTGCCATAAAAGGAGACAGCTCCTACGAGCAGTACTTC. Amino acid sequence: CAIKGDSSYEQYF.

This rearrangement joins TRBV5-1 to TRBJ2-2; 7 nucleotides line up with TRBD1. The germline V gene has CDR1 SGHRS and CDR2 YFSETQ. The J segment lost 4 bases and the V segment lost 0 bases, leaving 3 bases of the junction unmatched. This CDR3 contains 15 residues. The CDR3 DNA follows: TGCGCCAGCAGCTTGGAGGGGGCGGCCACCGGGGAGCTGTTTTTT. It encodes CASSLEGAATGELFF.

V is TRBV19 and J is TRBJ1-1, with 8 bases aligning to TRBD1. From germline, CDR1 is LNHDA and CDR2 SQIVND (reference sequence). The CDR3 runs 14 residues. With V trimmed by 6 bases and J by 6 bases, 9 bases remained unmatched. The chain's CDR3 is CASRGRQGRAEAFF. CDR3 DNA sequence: TGTGCCAGTAGAGGGCGACAGGGGAGAGCTGAAGCTTTCTTT.

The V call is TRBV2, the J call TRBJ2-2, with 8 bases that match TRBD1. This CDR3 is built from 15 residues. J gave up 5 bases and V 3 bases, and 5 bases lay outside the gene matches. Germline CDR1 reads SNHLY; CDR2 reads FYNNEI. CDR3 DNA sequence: TGTGCCAGCAGTGAGAGGACAGGGTTGACCGGGGAGCTGTTTTTT. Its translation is CASSERTGLTGELFF. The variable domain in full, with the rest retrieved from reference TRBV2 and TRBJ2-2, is EPEVTQTPSHQVTQMGQEVILRCVPISNHLYFYWYRQILGQKVEFLVSFYNNEISEKSEIFDDQFSVERPDGSNFTLKIRSTKLEDSAMYFCASSERTGLTGELFFGEGSRLTVL.

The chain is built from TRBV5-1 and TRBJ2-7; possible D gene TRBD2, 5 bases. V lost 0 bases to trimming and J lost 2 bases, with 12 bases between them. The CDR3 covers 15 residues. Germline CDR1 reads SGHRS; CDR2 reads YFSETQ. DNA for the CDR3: TGCGCCAGCAGCTTGGATGGGAGCCCCACCTACGAGCAGTACTTC. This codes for CASSLDGSPTYEQYF.

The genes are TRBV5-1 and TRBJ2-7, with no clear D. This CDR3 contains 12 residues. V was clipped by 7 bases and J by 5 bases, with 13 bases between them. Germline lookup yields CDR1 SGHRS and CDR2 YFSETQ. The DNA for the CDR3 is TGCGCCAGCTCATGGGCGTTCAACGAGCAGTACTTC. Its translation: CASSWAFNEQYF.

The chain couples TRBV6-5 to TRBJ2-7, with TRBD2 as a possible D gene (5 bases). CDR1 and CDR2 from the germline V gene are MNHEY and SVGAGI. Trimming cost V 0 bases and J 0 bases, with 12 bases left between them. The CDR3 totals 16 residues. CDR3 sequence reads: CASSYSEDVRSYEQYF. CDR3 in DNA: TGTGCCAGCAGTTACTCGGAGGACGTACGCTCCTACGAGCAGTACTTC.

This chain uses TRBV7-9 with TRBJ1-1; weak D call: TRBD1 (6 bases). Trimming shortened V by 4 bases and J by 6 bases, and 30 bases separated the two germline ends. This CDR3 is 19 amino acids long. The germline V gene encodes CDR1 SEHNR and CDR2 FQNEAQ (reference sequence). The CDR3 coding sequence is TGTGCCAGCAGCTCCTACCCCGGGACACTCAAGGTCGGAATGCCTGAAGCTTTCTTT. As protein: CASSSYPGTLKVGMPEAFF.

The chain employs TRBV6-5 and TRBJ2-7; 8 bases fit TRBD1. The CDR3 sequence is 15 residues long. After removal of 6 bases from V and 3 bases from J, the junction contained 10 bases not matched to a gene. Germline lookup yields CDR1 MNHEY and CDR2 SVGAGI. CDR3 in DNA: TGTGCCAGCAGCCTCGACAGGGGAGAGGTCTACGAGCAGTACTTC. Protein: CASSLDRGEVYEQYF.

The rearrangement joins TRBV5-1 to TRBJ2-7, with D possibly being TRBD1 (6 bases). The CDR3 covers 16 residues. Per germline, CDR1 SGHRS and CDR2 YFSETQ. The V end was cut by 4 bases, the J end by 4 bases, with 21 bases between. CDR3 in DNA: TGCGCCAGCAGCACCGAGCCGGGACAAGTTTATTACGAGCAGTACTTC. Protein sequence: CASSTEPGQVYYEQYF. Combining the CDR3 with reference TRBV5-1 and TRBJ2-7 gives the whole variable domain KAGVTQTPRYLIKTRGQQVTLSCSPISGHRSVSWYQQTPGQGLQFLFEYFSETQRNKGNFPGRFSGRQFSNSRSEMNVSTLELGDSALYLCASSTEPGQVYYEQYFGPGTRLTVT.

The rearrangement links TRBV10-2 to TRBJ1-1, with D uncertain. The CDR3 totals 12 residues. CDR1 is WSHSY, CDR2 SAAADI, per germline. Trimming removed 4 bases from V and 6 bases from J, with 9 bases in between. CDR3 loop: CASSGSAAEAFF. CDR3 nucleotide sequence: TGCGCCAGCAGTGGGAGCGCGGCTGAAGCTTTCTTT.

The CDR3 reads CASSPQGLEDTEAFF. The DNA of the CDR3 is TGCGCCAGCAGCCCCCAGGGGCTGGAGGACACTGAAGCTTTCTTT. V and J are TRBV5-1 and TRBJ1-1; weak D call: TRBD1 (6 bases). The germline gives CDR1 SGHRS, CDR2 YFSETQ. Trimming pared 4 bases from V and 3 bases from J, leaving 16 bases between. The CDR3 sequence is 15 residues long.

The DNA of the CDR3 is TGTGCCAGCACTAGCACTGAAGCTTTCTTT. It yields the protein CASTSTEAFF. The gene calls are TRBV2 and TRBJ1-1; no clear D. The CDR3 extends over 10 amino acids. V lost 7 bases and J lost 4, with 4 bases in between. Per germline, CDR1 SNHLY and CDR2 FYNNEI.

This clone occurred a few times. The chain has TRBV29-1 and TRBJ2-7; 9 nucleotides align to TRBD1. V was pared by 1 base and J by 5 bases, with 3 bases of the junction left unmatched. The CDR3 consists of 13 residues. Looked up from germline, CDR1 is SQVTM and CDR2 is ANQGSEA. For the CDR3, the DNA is TGCAGCGTTGAAGGACAGGGGGGCAACGAGCAGTACTTC. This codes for CSVEGQGGNEQYF.

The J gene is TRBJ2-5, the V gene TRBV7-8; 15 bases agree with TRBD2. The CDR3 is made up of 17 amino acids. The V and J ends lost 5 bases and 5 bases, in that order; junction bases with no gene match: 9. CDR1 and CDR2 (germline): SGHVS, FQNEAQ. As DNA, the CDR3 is TGTGCCAGCAGCCTCAGGACTAGCGGGGGGGCGCGGGAGACCCAGTACTTC. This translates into CASSLRTSGGARETQYF.